The T cell receptor beta chain described here comes from a study of Ad26.COV2.S vaccination and SARS-CoV-2 variants. Study in general: Donor participated within the Ad26.COV2.S arm of the COV1001 trial.

The treatment here: 15 to 20 received Ad26.COV2.S at low or high dose, single or two shots; about 5 received placebo; per-sample allocation not given. The investigators took samples on day 63 after the first vaccine or placebo injection. Donor was an adult aged 18-55 years in Boston. Sequenced by immunoSEQ multiplex PCR; TCRdb stores in-frame clones only, minus some. The sample lists about 400,000 clones, roughly 90% occurring once. Findings and caveats of the study: The TCR-based breadth and depth measures might underestimate overall T cell responses.

V lost 2 bases and J lost 6; bases outside the gene matches: 9. Per the germline V gene, CDR1 is MDHEN and CDR2 is SYDVKM. This CDR3 is 17 amino acids long. This clone was seen once. The antigen is unknown. This material consisted of peripheral blood, taken in a trial of Ad26.COV2.S vaccine versus placebo. This chain connects TRBV28 to TRBJ2-1, with 11 bases lining up with TRBD2. The source is a person between 18 and 65 years old who received the Ad26.COV2.S COVID-19 vaccine or a placebo. CDR3: CASSLGLGLAVVNEQFF. CDR3 coding DNA: TGTGCCAGCAGTTTAGGATTGGGACTAGCGGTTGTCAATGAGCAGTTCTTC.